One sample yielded the 27 T cell receptor beta chains listed below, sequenced in a study of read filtering for tumor transcriptome and immune sequencing. The library was built from about 400 ng RNA with molecular barcoded adaptors for alpha/delta and beta/gamma chains. Via MiXCR, TCRdb re-called the reads, giving one row per CDR3 protein. The table includes roughly 60,000 distinct CDR3 sequences, roughly 19% detected once. The specimen was a population of CD138-negative cells sorted from bone marrow. All receptors derive from a donor aged 40 or older with multiple myeloma.

The chain joins TRBV5-1 to TRBJ2-3; the match to TRBD2 covers 9 bases. V was clipped by 4 bases and J by 3 bases; unmatched bases: 3. Germline V gene data show CDR1 as SGHRS and CDR2 as YFSETQ. The CDR3 is made up of 14 amino acids. CDR3 sequence (DNA): TGCGCCAGCAGCCTCAGCGGGGGGACAGATACGCAGTATTTT. It specifies CASSLSGGTDTQYF.

The sample holds many counts of this clonotype. The genes are TRBV2 and TRBJ2-5, with D tentatively TRBD2 (5 bases). Germline lookup yields CDR1 SNHLY and CDR2 FYNNEI. CDR3 size: 14 residues. Deletions cut 7 bases from V and 2 bases from J, with 14 bases between. The CDR3 nucleotides are TGTGCCAGCATCGGGGAAGAGGAACAAGAGACCCAGTACTTC. Its translation is CASIGEEEQETQYF.

The V and J genes are TRBV21-1 and TRBJ1-5. TRBV21-1 is listed as a pseudogene. The CDR3 loop spans 13 amino acids. Written as DNA, the CDR3 is TGTGCCAGCAGCAAAGCATTGGTAGGGCCCCAGCATTTT. Amino acid sequence: CASSKALVGPQHF.

The chain links TRBV3-1 to TRBJ1-5; D remains ambiguous. Looked up from germline, CDR1 is LGHDT and CDR2 is YNNKEL (reference sequence). Trimming left V 1 base short and J 1 base short, with 8 bases between. The CDR3 covers 15 residues. The CDR3 sequence: CASSQAWGSNQPQHF. The CDR3 bases are TGTGCCAGCAGCCAAGCATGGGGAAGCAATCAGCCCCAGCATTTT.

There are a few counts of this clonotype. With a much larger clone just one base away, this may be a read error. The conserved final phenylalanine or tryptophan is absent from the CDR3, which likely points to a read error. Here the CDR3 DNA reads TGTGCCACCGCCCCGGGGGTTCGACAGCCCCAGCATTCT. Its translation is CATAPGVRQPQHS. This chain links TRBV19 with TRBJ1-5; the D gene is possibly TRBD1 (5 bases). The ends were cut back, 10 bases at V and 7 bases at J, with 17 bases in the middle. The germline V gene encodes CDR1 LNHDA and CDR2 SQIVND (reference sequence). CDR3 length: 13 residues.

This clonotype came up many times. The J gene is TRBJ2-1, the V gene TRBV19; D call uncertain. The CDR3 covers 15 residues. The V end was cut by 9 bases, the J end by 8 bases, with 23 bases between. Germline CDR1 and CDR2: LNHDA and SQIVND (reference sequence). The CDR3 is CASSGPGHGIHEQFF. In DNA, the CDR3 is TGTGCCAGCTCCGGGCCCGGCCATGGTATTCATGAGCAGTTCTTC.

The table lists this clonotype with many counts. The rearrangement joins TRBV4-2 to TRBJ2-2; weak D call: TRBD1 (6 bases). Between the trimmed V and J ends, which lost 0 bases and 4 bases, there was a span of 6 bases. This CDR3 region has 14 residues. Per the germline V gene, CDR1 is LGHNA and CDR2 is YNFKEQ. The CDR3 DNA sequence: TGTGCCAGCAGCCAAGAGGGGGCCACCGGGGAGCTGTTTTTT. As protein: CASSQEGATGELFF.

With respect to this clonotype: Since a much larger clone is just one base distant, this may be a read error. V and J are TRBV29-1 and TRBJ1-1; the D gene is possibly TRBD1 (6 bases). Germline CDR1 SQVTM, CDR2 ANQGSEA. Deletions cut 5 bases from V and 11 bases from J, with 15 bases between. The CDR3 runs to 11 residues. CDR3 bases: TGCAGCGTTAAGAGGGGGTTGAGTGCTTTCTTT. This translates into CSVKRGLSAFF.

This clonotype was seen many times. This chain uses TRBV6-6 with TRBJ2-2; 9 bases map to TRBD2. The CDR3 consists of 14 residues. Germline CDR1 and CDR2: MNHNY and SVGAGI (reference sequence). CDR3 in DNA: TGTGCGGTACTAATGACTAGCGGAGGCGGGGAGCTGTTTTTT. This translates into CAVLMTSGGGELFF.

This clonotype has more than one count but fewer than ten. This rearrangement joins TRBV5-1 to TRBJ1-1, with 7 bases that match TRBD1. V shed 3 bases and J 3 bases; nucleotides not matched to a gene: 5. CDR3 length: 14 amino acids. The germline V gene has CDR1 SGHRS and CDR2 YFSETQ. The CDR3 DNA sequence: TGCGCCAGCAGCTGGACAGGTGGGGACACTGAAGCTTTCTTT. Amino acids: CASSWTGGDTEAFF.

The sample holds many counts of this clonotype. The chain combines TRBV5-1 with TRBJ2-7; the D is unclear. Trimming took 3 bases from V and 3 from J, leaving 13 bases between them. The germline CDR1 and CDR2 sequences are SGHRS and YFSETQ. The CDR3 is 14 amino acids. CDR3 region: CASSSVSGFYEQYF. The CDR3 bases are TGCGCCAGCAGCTCCGTTAGTGGATTCTACGAGCAGTACTTC.

This clonotype was counted ten times or more. The genes are TRBV11-2 and TRBJ2-1, with 8 bases matching TRBD2. Losses at the gene ends were 1 base for V and 4 bases for J; bases not matched to a gene: 12. Germline V gene lookup returns CDR1 SGHAT and CDR2 FQNNGV. The CDR3 runs to 18 residues. CDR3 DNA sequence: TGTGCCAGCAGCTTAGGGGCGGGGGGATCAAAAGAGTACAATGAGCAGTTCTTC. Its protein product is CASSLGAGGSKEYNEQFF.

In its sample, this clonotype was seen a few times. Being one base from a much bigger clone, this may be a read error. The chain employs TRBV6-6 and TRBJ2-3; D not certain. Germline CDR1 reads MNHNY; CDR2 reads SVGAGI (reference sequence). The V gene lost 7 bases and the J gene lost 8 bases, with 16 bases spanning the gap. CDR3 length: 13 residues. This CDR3 is CASIAPELTTQYF. DNA of the CDR3: TGTGCCAGCATCGCCCCGGAGCTTACTACGCAGTATTTT.

This clonotype was seen repeatedly, ten times or more. The rearrangement links TRBV20-1 to TRBJ2-1, with D tentatively TRBD1 or TRBD2 (5 bases each). The CDR3 extends over 15 amino acids. Trimming took 4 bases from V and 6 from J, leaving 19 bases between them. In germline, CDR1 is DFQATT, CDR2 SNEGSKA (reference sequence). In DNA form, the CDR3 reads TGCAGTGCTACTTCGGGCAGAGGGGATAGCAATGAGCAGTTCTTC. Protein product: CSATSGRGDSNEQFF.

This clonotype was observed a few times. A far larger clone is one nucleotide away, so this likely arose from a read error. V is TRBV18 and J is TRBJ1-6; no clear D. Germline CDR1 KGHSH, CDR2 LQKENI. CDR3 length: 14 residues. The CDR3 protein is CASSPGGSLFLALF. CDR3 DNA: TGTGCCAGCTCACCAGGCGGTTCCCTATTCTTGGCTCTCTTT.

This clonotype was found many times. This chain joins TRBV7-6 and TRBJ2-5, with D possibly TRBD2 on 7 matching bases. This CDR3 spans 14 amino acids. Trimming removed 10 bases from V and 2 bases from J, with 17 bases in between. Germline loops: CDR1 SGHVS, CDR2 FNYEAQ. In nucleotides, the CDR3 is TGTGCCATCGGGGCGGGGGCCAAACAAGAGACCCAGTACTTC. The encoded protein is CAIGAGAKQETQYF.

This clonotype was seen many times. The chain employs TRBV10-3 and TRBJ1-1, with D possibly TRBD1 on 6 matching bases. Germline V gene lookup returns CDR1 ENHRY and CDR2 SYGVKD. Trimming pared 4 bases from V and 1 base from J, leaving 10 bases between. The length of the CDR3 is 14 residues. For the CDR3, the DNA is TGTGCCATCAGTGGTCCGGGGGCGAACACTGAAGCTTTCTTT. Protein product: CAISGPGANTEAFF.

This clonotype was detected many times. V and J are TRBV7-2 and TRBJ1-5, with 10 bases lining up with TRBD1. V lost 5 bases to trimming and J lost 1 base; unmatched junction nucleotides: 8. Germline assignment: CDR1 SGHTA and CDR2 FQGNSA. The CDR3 has 17 residues. DNA for the CDR3: TGTGCCAGCAGCCACCGACAGGGGGCTGGGAGCAATCAGCCCCAGCATTTT. This gives the protein CASSHRQGAGSNQPQHF.

This clonotype is medium-sized in the sample. Its ends do not fully match the called genes, so a read error is possible. The chain is built from TRBV5-1 and TRBJ2-5, with D possibly TRBD1 on 6 matching bases. Germline CDR1 SGHRS, CDR2 YFSETQ. The CDR3 spans 14 residues. The CDR3 loop is CASSLGRGYETQYF. CDR3 DNA: TGTGCCAGCAGCTTGGGCAGGGGTTACGAGACCCAGTACTTC.

V usage is TRBV29-1 and J usage is TRBJ2-7, with no clear D. The CDR3 totals 15 residues. The germline V gene encodes CDR1 SQVTM and CDR2 ANQGSEA. V lost 1 base to trimming and J lost 6 bases, with 19 bases between them. In DNA form, the CDR3 reads TGCAGCGTTGAAGTATTTGGCCCTCTGACCTGCGAGCAGTACTTC. Its translation is CSVEVFGPLTCEQYF.

The V gene is TRBV12-3 or TRBV12-4, the J gene TRBJ1-6, with unresolved D. Trimming removed 7 bases from V and 8 bases from J, with 12 bases in between. This CDR3 comprises 13 residues. This CDR3 reads CASTDSQDSPLHF. CDR3 DNA: TGTGCCAGCACGGACTCACAAGATTCACCCCTCCACTTT.

This clonotype is medium-sized (0.01 to 0.1%) by share. The chain is built from TRBV19 and TRBJ2-1; 8 bases fit TRBD1. Germline trimming cut 3 bases from V and 8 bases from J; bases unmatched to any gene: 12. CDR3 length: 16 residues. Germline V lookup: CDR1 LNHDA, CDR2 SQIVND (reference sequence). The CDR3 loop is CASSIVSVGQEDEQFF. The CDR3 DNA follows: TGTGCCAGTAGTATCGTATCCGTGGGACAGGAGGATGAGCAGTTCTTC.

This clonotype has at least ten counts. The chain uses TRBV5-1 and TRBJ2-2; D call uncertain. The germline gives CDR1 SGHRS, CDR2 YFSETQ. V shed 5 bases and J shed 1 base, with 9 bases lying between them. The CDR3 consists of 14 residues. Here the CDR3 reads CASRSWGNTGELFF. The CDR3 coding sequence is TGCGCCAGCAGGAGTTGGGGGAACACCGGGGAGCTGTTTTTT.

This clonotype was detected ten times or more. This chain connects TRBV15 to TRBJ1-2, with 7 bases lining up with TRBD1. Germline CDR1 is LNHNV and CDR2 is YYDKDF (reference sequence). This CDR3 is built from 15 residues. Trimming at V came to 4 bases and at J to 3 bases, leaving 8 bases not matched to a gene. The CDR3 nucleotides read TGTGCCACCAGCACCGCGGGACAGTTTGACTATGGCTACACCTTC. It is translated as CATSTAGQFDYGYTF.

In this sample, this clonotype turned up many times. The rearrangement uses TRBV3-1 and TRBJ2-7, with 10 bases lining up with TRBD1. The CDR3 is 14 residues long. V was clipped by 1 base and J by 9 bases; unmatched bases: 6. Germline-derived CDR1 and CDR2 are LGHDT and YNNKEL (reference sequence). The CDR3 here is CASSQGDRGFRQYF. CDR3 sequence (DNA): TGTGCCAGCAGCCAAGGGGACAGGGGTTTCCGGCAGTACTTC.

About this clonotype itself: A read error is possible here, since a much larger clone lies one base away. The chain combines TRBV28 with TRBJ1-4; no clear D. Per the germline V gene, CDR1 is MDHEN and CDR2 is SYDVKM. This CDR3 spans 12 amino acids. With 5 bases removed from V and 10 bases from J, the gap between germline ends came to 11 bases. As DNA, the CDR3 is TGTGCCAGCAGTCCCCCTAAGGGAAAACTGTTTTTT. Residues: CASSPPKGKLFF.

The rearrangement joins TRBV7-8 to TRBJ2-1; D remains ambiguous. Germline-derived CDR1 and CDR2 are SGHVS and FQNEAQ. The V and J ends lost 5 bases and 2 bases respectively, with 19 bases between them. The CDR3 covers 17 residues. The CDR3 spells CASSPTAYSLTYNEQFF. In DNA form, the CDR3 reads TGTGCCAGCAGCCCGACGGCTTACTCGTTAACCTACAATGAGCAGTTCTTC.